This T cell receptor (beta chain) was identified in a study of T and B cells in COVID-19 patients. Across the whole study: The recovered patients had mostly mild to moderate COVID-19 with outpatient management. Critical illness requiring mechanical ventilation or extracorporeal membrane oxygenation affected about 60% of the roughly 20 active-infection patients.

Germline assignment: CDR1 SGHRS and CDR2 YFSETQ. Trimming pared 0 bases from V and 8 bases from J, leaving 12 bases between. The CDR3 runs 15 residues. This clonotype showed up just a few times. Blood genomic DNA input for TRB amplification was 250-500 ng. Multiplex PCR with BIOMED2 TRB-A/B primer pools amplified TRB rearrangements. TCRdb itself ran the multiplex PCR reads through MiXCR, one entry per CDR3 protein. This sample carries 10,000 to 13,000 distinct CDR3 sequences, about 30% of them seen once, and the ten largest clones take roughly an eighth. Sequencing used blood. V gene TRBV5-1 combines with J gene TRBJ1-6; the D is unclear. This receptor was identified in a human donor with active COVID-19. The CDR3 here is CASSLATPRDSPLHF. CDR3 in DNA: TGCGCCAGCAGCTTGGCTACACCACGGGATTCACCCCTCCACTTT.